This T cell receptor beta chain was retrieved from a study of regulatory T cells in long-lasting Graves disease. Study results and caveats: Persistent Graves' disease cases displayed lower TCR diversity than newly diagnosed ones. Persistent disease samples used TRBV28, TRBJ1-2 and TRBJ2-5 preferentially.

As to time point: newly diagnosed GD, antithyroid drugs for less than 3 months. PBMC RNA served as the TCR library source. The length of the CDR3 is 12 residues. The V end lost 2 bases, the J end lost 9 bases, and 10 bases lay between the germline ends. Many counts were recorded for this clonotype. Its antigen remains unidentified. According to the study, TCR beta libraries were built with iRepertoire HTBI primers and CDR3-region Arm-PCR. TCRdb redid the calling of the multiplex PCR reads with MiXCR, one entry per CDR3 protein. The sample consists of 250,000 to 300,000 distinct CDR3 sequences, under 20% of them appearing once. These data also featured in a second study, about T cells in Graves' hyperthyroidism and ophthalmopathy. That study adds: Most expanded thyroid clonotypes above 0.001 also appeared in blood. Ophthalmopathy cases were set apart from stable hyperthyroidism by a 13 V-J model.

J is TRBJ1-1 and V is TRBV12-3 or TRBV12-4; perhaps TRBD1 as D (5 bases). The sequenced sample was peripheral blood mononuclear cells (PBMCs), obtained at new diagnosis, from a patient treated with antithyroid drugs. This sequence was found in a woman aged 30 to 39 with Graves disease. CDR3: CASSLQGAQAFF. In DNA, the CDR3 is TGTGCCAGCAGTTTACAAGGGGCCCAAGCTTTCTTT.